The count of the clone carrying this TCR beta chain is one. Its target is not known. Researchers ran the PCR with 60 Vbeta and 13 Jbeta primers. This table comes from immunoSEQ multiplex PCR, and its TCRdb copy is limited to in-frame clones, with some not included. This sample has about 200,000 clones; around 77% occur once, and the top ten carry less than 3.5%. These data originate in a study of cytomegalovirus exposure and HLA in healthy donors. The study's findings and limits: TCR beta chain V- and J-gene trimming was linked, in a later analysis, to a missense variant in DCLRE1C. Cytomegalovirus-associated TCR beta chains were listed, numbering some 150. Later analysis showed TCR association rates varying by HLA locus, highest for DRB1 and lowest for HLA-C.

The receptor was derived from a woman aged 25 to 39 in good health and CMV-seronegative. Sample: PBMCs.

CDR3 nucleotides: TGTGCCAGCAGCGTAGTGGCAGTTGCTAGCGGGAACACCGGGGAGCTGTTTTTT. Its protein product is CASSVVAVASGNTGELFF. The V gene is TRBV9, the J gene TRBJ2-2; 7 bases are shared with TRBD2. This CDR3 spans 18 amino acids. Trimming removed 0 bases from V and 1 base from J; junction bases left unmatched: 9. CDR1 SGDLS and CDR2 YYNGEE come from the germline V gene. Supplemented by reference TRBV9 and TRBJ2-2, the full variable domain reads DSGVTQTPKHLITATGQRVTLRCSPRSGDLSVYWYQQSLDQGLQFLIQYYNGEERAKGNILERFSAQQFPDLHSELNLSSLELGDSALYFCASSVVAVASGNTGELFFGEGSRLTVL.